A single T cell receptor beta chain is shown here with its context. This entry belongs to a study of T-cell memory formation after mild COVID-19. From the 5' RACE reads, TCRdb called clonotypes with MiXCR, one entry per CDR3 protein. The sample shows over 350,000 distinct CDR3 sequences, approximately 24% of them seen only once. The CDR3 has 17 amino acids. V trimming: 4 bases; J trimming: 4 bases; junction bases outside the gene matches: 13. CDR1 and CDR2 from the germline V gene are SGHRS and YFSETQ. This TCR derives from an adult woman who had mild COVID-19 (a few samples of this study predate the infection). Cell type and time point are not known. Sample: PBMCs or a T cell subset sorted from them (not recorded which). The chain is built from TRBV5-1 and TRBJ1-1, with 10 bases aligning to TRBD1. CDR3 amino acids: CASSRGQGQVRTTEAFF. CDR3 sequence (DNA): TGCGCCAGCAGCAGGGGACAGGGGCAGGTCAGGACCACTGAAGCTTTCTTT.